This T cell receptor (beta chain) was identified during a study of cytomegalovirus exposure and HLA in healthy donors. Primers included in the PCR were 60 Vbeta and 13 Jbeta primers. Assay: immunoSEQ multiplex PCR; the TCRdb copy retains only in-frame clones and omits some. The profile shows around 190,000 clones, roughly 87% of them singletons. Germline CDR1 reads SGHTA; CDR2 reads FQGNSA. The CDR3 extends over 14 amino acids. V lost 5 bases to trimming and J lost 8 bases, with 15 bases between them. Regarding the study as a whole: Earlier analysis found most TCR beta V segments productive about 87% or about 30% of the time. Several of the most significant clusters were apparently associated with common viral pathogens in a later analysis. Because they were indistinguishable, some V segments, including TRBV6-2 and TRBV6-3, were excluded.

Worth noting for this clone: What it binds is unknown.

J is TRBJ1-4 and V is TRBV7-2, with D possibly TRBD1 on 6 matching bases. This TCR was recovered from a woman in her forties or fifties in good health and CMV-seronegative. Source material: PBMCs. The CDR3 coding sequence is TGTGCCAGCAGCCGAGGGGGGGCGCAGGAAAAACTGTTTTTT. Its translation is CASSRGGAQEKLFF.